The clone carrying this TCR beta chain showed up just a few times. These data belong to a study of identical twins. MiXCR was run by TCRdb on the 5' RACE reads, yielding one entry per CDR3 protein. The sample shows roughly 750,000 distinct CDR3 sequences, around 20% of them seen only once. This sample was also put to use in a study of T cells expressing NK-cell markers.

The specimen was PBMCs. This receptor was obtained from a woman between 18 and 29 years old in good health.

CDR3 sequence: CASSPGAGGNEQYF. The CDR3 DNA follows: TGTGCCAGCAGTCCCGGGGCGGGGGGAAACGAGCAGTACTTC. This chain joins TRBV12-3 or TRBV12-4 and TRBJ2-7; 8 bases agree with TRBD2. J lost 5 bases, V lost 5 bases, and 8 bases had no gene match. The CDR3 has 14 residues.